Listed below are T cell receptor beta chains from one sample, sequenced in a study of OX40 agonist ivuxolimab in advanced cancers. Here immunoSEQ multiplex PCR was the method, and the copy in TCRdb shows in-frame clones only, minus some. The sample has about 82,000 clones, 92% seen once. Sample: CD4+ or CD8+ T cells sorted from blood, taken in a trial of the OX40 agonist ivuxolimab. All receptors derive from an adult with an advanced solid tumor such as melanoma, head and neck, liver or kidney cancer. Each CDR3 is given with its conserved first and last residue. Fields, in order: J gene, D gene, V gene, CDR3 protein. D genes are given only for firm matches.

j_gene: TRBJ2-7
d_gene: .
v_gene: TRBV5-6
CDR3aa: CASSPGGLLYEQYF

j_gene: TRBJ1-1
d_gene: .
v_gene: TRBV10-3
CDR3aa: CAIQGGDTEAFF

j_gene: TRBJ1-1
d_gene: .
v_gene: TRBV4-3
CDR3aa: CASSQDGRFMNTEAFF

j_gene: TRBJ1-5
d_gene: TRBD1
v_gene: TRBV10-2
CDR3aa: CASIPPQGAASNQPQHF

j_gene: TRBJ2-6
d_gene: .
v_gene: TRBV6-4
CDR3aa: CASSEISGANVLTF

j_gene: TRBJ2-1
d_gene: .
v_gene: TRBV2
CDR3aa: CASSDRGPYNEQFF

j_gene: TRBJ2-7
d_gene: .
v_gene: TRBV13
CDR3aa: CASSLEGSASYEQYF

j_gene: TRBJ2-7
d_gene: .
v_gene: TRBV9
CDR3aa: CASSPGLSYEQYF

j_gene: TRBJ1-2
d_gene: .
v_gene: TRBV30
CDR3aa: CATVTPKDGYTF

j_gene: TRBJ1-6
d_gene: .
v_gene: TRBV10-3
CDR3aa: CAISLTWDGEESPLHF

j_gene: TRBJ2-7
d_gene: .
v_gene: TRBV6-6
CDR3aa: CASSSWGAVDEQYF

j_gene: TRBJ1-4
d_gene: TRBD1
v_gene: TRBV9
CDR3aa: CASSPTGQGREKLFF

j_gene: TRBJ1-2
d_gene: TRBD1
v_gene: TRBV18
CDR3aa: CASSPNPGGSGLNGYTF

j_gene: TRBJ2-7
d_gene: TRBD2
v_gene: TRBV10-3
CDR3aa: CATDKEGTRGHEQYF

j_gene: TRBJ2-1
d_gene: TRBD1
v_gene: TRBV5-8
CDR3aa: CASSFLQGVNEQFF

j_gene: TRBJ1-5
d_gene: .
v_gene: TRBV7-9
CDR3aa: CASSPSASGRGHNQPQHF

j_gene: TRBJ1-5
d_gene: .
v_gene: TRBV19
CDR3aa: CASSIQQDSNQPQHF

j_gene: TRBJ2-2
d_gene: .
v_gene: TRBV7-6
CDR3aa: CASSLGQPNTGELFF

j_gene: TRBJ2-1
d_gene: .
v_gene: TRBV19
CDR3aa: CASSIGSWEISYNEQFF

j_gene: TRBJ2-5
d_gene: TRBD2
v_gene: TRBV4-3
CDR3aa: CASSPERGGAKTQYF

j_gene: TRBJ1-2
d_gene: .
v_gene: TRBV4-1
CDR3aa: CASSHTDHYGYTF

j_gene: TRBJ1-1
d_gene: .
v_gene: TRBV7-9
CDR3aa: CASSFPGTEAFF

j_gene: TRBJ2-3
d_gene: TRBD2
v_gene: TRBV9
CDR3aa: CASSGGGGAGTDTQYF

j_gene: TRBJ2-7
d_gene: TRBD2
v_gene: TRBV29-1
CDR3aa: CSAKFGGPASGGSYEQYF

j_gene: TRBJ2-7
d_gene: TRBD2
v_gene: TRBV2
CDR3aa: CASTGGGESYEQYF

j_gene: TRBJ1-1
d_gene: .
v_gene: TRBV6-5
CDR3aa: CASSYPGYTEAFF

j_gene: TRBJ1-3
d_gene: .
v_gene: TRBV9
CDR3aa: CASSAPLGNTIYF

j_gene: TRBJ1-2
d_gene: .
v_gene: TRBV9
CDR3aa: CASSVGGSGNYGYTF

j_gene: TRBJ2-7
d_gene: .
v_gene: TRBV5-1
CDR3aa: CASSPRWRVARGSLPTEQYF

j_gene: TRBJ2-2
d_gene: .
v_gene: TRBV7-8
CDR3aa: CASSLAVFTGELFF

j_gene: TRBJ2-1
d_gene: TRBD1
v_gene: TRBV18
CDR3aa: CASSPPGTGGGHEQFF

j_gene: TRBJ2-7
d_gene: TRBD1
v_gene: TRBV11-2
CDR3aa: CAGSPGTGYYEQYF

j_gene: TRBJ1-2
d_gene: .
v_gene: TRBV29-1
CDR3aa: CSVVVQTYYGYTF

j_gene: TRBJ2-1
d_gene: TRBD2
v_gene: TRBV9
CDR3aa: CASSVSGATYNEQFF

j_gene: TRBJ2-7
d_gene: TRBD1
v_gene: TRBV5-1
CDR3aa: CASTHRRDRGGLEQYF

j_gene: TRBJ2-7
d_gene: .
v_gene: TRBV21-1
CDR3aa: CASSKALYGSSYEQYF

j_gene: TRBJ2-5
d_gene: TRBD1
v_gene: TRBV11-3
CDR3aa: CASSLDGTGWETQYF

j_gene: TRBJ1-2
d_gene: TRBD1
v_gene: TRBV9
CDR3aa: CASSVWGQGHRGYTF

j_gene: TRBJ2-5
d_gene: .
v_gene: TRBV7-9
CDR3aa: CASSFGQETQYF

j_gene: TRBJ2-2
d_gene: .
v_gene: TRBV9
CDR3aa: CASSVASGELFF

j_gene: TRBJ1-4
d_gene: .
v_gene: TRBV30
CDR3aa: CAWSVTGTHNNEKLFF

j_gene: TRBJ2-1
d_gene: TRBD2
v_gene: TRBV7-8
CDR3aa: CASSLPSGAYNEQFF

j_gene: TRBJ2-6
d_gene: .
v_gene: TRBV2
CDR3aa: CASSGTDSGANVLTF

j_gene: TRBJ2-4
d_gene: .
v_gene: TRBV18
CDR3aa: CASSPQGEDTAKNIQYF